This TCR beta chain was profiled in a study of tumor-infiltrating lymphocytes in primary liver carcinoma. Study context: Regardless of tissue type, samples showed similar yields of roughly 3.65 to 8 million productive TCRbeta reads. General study points: Blood trailed tumors significantly in top-250-clone fraction (p = 0.039).

Looked up from germline, CDR1 is SGHAT and CDR2 is FQDESV (reference sequence). The CDR3 is 19 residues long. Starting material of about 450 ng total RNA yielded TCR beta cDNA via a constant-region primer. Modified slightly, ARM-PCR produced TCR beta libraries over three nested multiplex PCR rounds. Running around 9 cycles apiece, the first two PCR rounds relied on TRBV1-TRBV30 forward primers together with a C-beta reverse primer. TCRdb used MiXCR to reprocess the multiplex PCR reads, holding one entry per CDR3 protein. The sample holds roughly 49,000 distinct CDR3 sequences, 60% to 80% seen once. The tissue used was unsorted bulk material of 20-30 mg. RNA and DNA were co-extracted from it with the AllPrep DNA/RNA mini kit. Regarding this clonotype: Antigen unknown. One end of the junction fails to match germline, which may point to a read error.

The source of this sequence is a man aged 35 to 55 with primary liver carcinoma and hepatitis B virus infection. V and J are TRBV11-1 and TRBJ2-3; D possibly uses TRBD1 or TRBD2 (5 bases each). The sequenced material came from liver tumor tissue from sampling region 5. Indicated subset: tumor region T5, tumor centre. For the CDR3, the DNA is TGTACCAGCAGCTCTGGGGGAAGCTTTGTTGGAGCCTGCACAGATACGCAGTATTTT. Its translation is CTSSSGGSFVGACTDTQYF.